Below are 19 T cell receptor beta chains sequenced from a single sample in a study of response to subunit inactivated influenza vaccine. TCRdb redid the calling of the RT-PCR reads with MiXCR, one entry per CDR3 protein. The sample shows hundreds of thousands of distinct CDR3 sequences, roughly 9.7% of them seen only once. The sequencing here drew on PBMCs from blood, taken 35 to 45 days after vaccination. Source of these receptors: a man in his forties or fifties who received an inactivated influenza vaccine.

This clonotype has ten or more counts. V and J are TRBV14 and TRBJ2-1, with D unresolved. CDR1 and CDR2 from the germline V gene are SGHDN and FVKESK. V was shortened by 1 base and J by 4 bases, with 14 bases between the two germline ends. This CDR3 has 16 amino acids. This chain's CDR3 is CASSQGSWTEYNEQFF. CDR3 in DNA: TGTGCCAGCAGCCAAGGGAGCTGGACGGAATACAATGAGCAGTTCTTC.

V usage is TRBV7-9 and J usage is TRBJ2-4; D is ambiguous. The CDR3 spans 16 residues. Germline V gene data show CDR1 as SEHNR and CDR2 as FQNEAQ (reference sequence). Trimming pared 5 bases from V and 2 bases from J, leaving 16 bases between. This chain's CDR3 is CASSNIGMVTKNIQYF. DNA of the CDR3: TGTGCCAGCAGCAACATTGGGATGGTGACCAAAAACATTCAGTACTTC.

The chain uses TRBV27 and TRBJ1-1; D remains ambiguous. Germline V gene sequence: CDR1 MNHEY, CDR2 SMNVEV (reference sequence). V was clipped by 6 bases and J by 6 bases, with 11 bases between them. The CDR3 is made up of 12 amino acids. CDR3: CASSKGGAEAFF. The CDR3 DNA reads TGTGCCAGCAGCAAGGGAGGCGCTGAAGCTTTCTTT.

The chain recombines TRBV7-8 with TRBJ2-3, with no clear D. This CDR3 spans 16 amino acids. Trimming pared 1 base from V and 2 bases from J, leaving 13 bases between. Germline-derived CDR1 and CDR2 are SGHVS and FQNEAQ. The chain's CDR3 is CASSLVNGYYTDTQYF. The DNA for the CDR3 is TGTGCCAGCAGCTTAGTAAACGGTTATTACACAGATACGCAGTATTTT.

This clonotype appeared many times. This chain links TRBV18 with TRBJ2-5, with D unresolved. With 3 bases removed from V and 5 bases from J, the gap between germline ends came to 7 bases. CDR1 is KGHSH, CDR2 LQKENI, per germline. The CDR3 extends over 12 amino acids. The DNA for the CDR3 is TGTGCCAGCTCACCGAGCAGGGAGACCCAGTACTTC. It is translated as CASSPSRETQYF.

The J gene is TRBJ2-1, the V gene TRBV5-6, with 9 bases that match TRBD1. Trimming removed 4 bases from V and 5 bases from J; junction bases left unmatched: 10. Looked up from germline, CDR1 is SGHDT and CDR2 is YYEEEE. This CDR3 is 16 amino acids long. The DNA of the CDR3 is TGTGCCAGCAGCCCGCTGGGGACAGGGATAGACAATGAGCAGTTCTTC. Protein sequence: CASSPLGTGIDNEQFF. Based on the CDR3 plus reference TRBV5-6 and TRBJ2-1, the full variable domain is DAGVTQSPTHLIKTRGQQVTLRCSPKSGHDTVSWYQQALGQGPQFIFQYYEEEERQRGNFPDRFSGHQFPNYSSELNVNALLLGDSALYLCASSPLGTGIDNEQFFGPGTRLTVL.

The chain combines TRBV25-1 with TRBJ2-7, with 9 nucleotides matching TRBD1. V lost 3 bases to trimming and J lost 2 bases; unmatched junction nucleotides: 11. CDR1 and CDR2 from the germline V gene are MGHDK and SYGVNS. This CDR3 has 17 amino acids. This CDR3 is CASSEELVGQGTYEQYF. In DNA form, the CDR3 reads TGTGCCAGCAGTGAGGAGTTGGTGGGACAGGGTACCTACGAGCAGTACTTC.

This clonotype was detected a few times. The genes are TRBV11-2 and TRBJ1-2; no firm D call. Germline V gene lookup returns CDR1 SGHAT and CDR2 FQNNGV. There are 14 residues in the CDR3. V lost 3 bases and J 1 base, leaving 9 bases between the germline ends. The CDR3 DNA follows: TGTGCCAGCAGCTTGGGGAAAATTAACTATGGCTACACCTTC. Encoded protein: CASSLGKINYGYTF.

This clonotype has just a few counts. CDR3 in amino acids: CASSLGSPGQLAEQYF. CDR3 in DNA: TGTGCCAGCAGCTTGGGGTCCCCGGGACAGTTGGCCGAGCAGTACTTC. This chain connects TRBV5-6 to TRBJ2-7; 7 nucleotides agree with TRBD1. V dropped 0 bases and J dropped 6; count of bases not matched to a gene: 12. This CDR3 is built from 16 residues. Germline V gene sequence: CDR1 SGHDT, CDR2 YYEEEE.

This clonotype was seen at least ten times. The J gene is TRBJ2-7, the V gene TRBV6-1; tentatively, D is TRBD2 (5 bases). This CDR3 has 13 residues. V shed 7 bases and J shed 4 bases, with 14 bases lying between them. Germline assignment: CDR1 MNHNS and CDR2 SASEGT. The CDR3 region is CASTSGGEYEQYF. The CDR3 DNA sequence: TGTGCCAGCACCTCCGGAGGAGAGTACGAGCAGTACTTC.

This clonotype was observed a few times. The chain employs TRBV7-7 and TRBJ2-1, with a weak D call TRBD1 (6 bases). The CDR3 loop spans 16 amino acids. V lost 3 bases and J lost 0, with 12 bases in between. Germline assignment: CDR1 SSHAT and CDR2 FNYEAQ (reference sequence). This chain's CDR3 is CASSLDRASSYNEQFF. For the CDR3, the DNA is TGTGCCAGCAGCTTGGACAGAGCGAGCTCCTACAATGAGCAGTTCTTC.

The rearrangement links TRBV5-1 to TRBJ2-1, with D perhaps matching TRBD1 (6 bases). This CDR3 spans 13 amino acids. In germline, CDR1 is SGHRS, CDR2 YFSETQ. The V and J ends lost 4 bases and 9 bases respectively, with 14 bases between them. The CDR3 loop is CASSGTGRSEQFF. The CDR3 DNA follows: TGCGCCAGCAGCGGTACAGGGCGCAGTGAGCAGTTCTTC.

This rearrangement joins TRBV5-1 to TRBJ2-1; D is unresolved. The CDR3 extends over 14 amino acids. The germline CDR1 and CDR2 sequences are SGHRS and YFSETQ. Trimming removed 0 bases at V and 2 bases at J, with 6 bases between. CDR3 protein: CASSLGPPYNEQFF. The CDR3 region has the DNA TGCGCCAGCAGCTTGGGGCCGCCCTACAATGAGCAGTTCTTC.

Notes on this clonotype: A junction end diverges from the germline sequence, so it may reflect a read error. The chain joins TRBV20-1 to TRBJ1-5; 8 bases are shared with TRBD1. Germline lookup yields CDR1 DFQATT and CDR2 SNEGSKA (reference sequence). The CDR3 is 14 amino acids. CDR3 nucleotides: TGCAGTGCCCAGGACAGGGTTGGCAATCAGGCCCAGCATTTT. Translated, it gives CSAQDRVGNQAQHF.

This clonotype was seen only a few times. The CDR3 nucleotides read TGTGCCAGCTCACCTTCGGGACTAGCGGAAAACAATGAGCAGTTCTTC. It is translated as CASSPSGLAENNEQFF. The rearrangement joins TRBV18 to TRBJ2-1, with 11 bases identical to TRBD2. V shed 3 bases, J shed 5 bases, and the junction held 6 bases outside the gene matches. This CDR3 contains 16 residues. In germline, CDR1 is KGHSH, CDR2 LQKENI.

This clonotype was observed a handful of times. V gene TRBV4-2 combines with J gene TRBJ1-2; no firm D call. CDR3 length equals 13 residues. V lost 4 bases, J lost 8 bases, and 14 bases lay in between. Germline lookup yields CDR1 LGHNA and CDR2 YNFKEQ. The CDR3 DNA follows: TGTGCCAGCAGCCTCTTAGTCGGGAGAGGCTACACCTTC. Residues: CASSLLVGRGYTF.

This clonotype was seen more than once but under ten times. V usage is TRBV20-1 and J usage is TRBJ1-5; the match to TRBD1 covers 7 bases. With V trimmed by 6 bases and J by 4 bases, 9 bases remained unmatched. The CDR3 has 14 residues. From germline, CDR1 is DFQATT and CDR2 SNEGSKA (reference sequence). The DNA of the CDR3 is TGCAGTGCACTGACCGGGACAGAGAATCAGCCCCAGCATTTT. Encoded protein: CSALTGTENQPQHF.

This clonotype was picked up a small number of times. The V and J genes are TRBV7-9 and TRBJ1-1; D is undetermined. The germline CDR1 and CDR2 sequences are SEHNR and FQNEAQ (reference sequence). V lost 0 bases, J lost 5 bases, and 7 bases lay in between. This CDR3 comprises 13 residues. This chain's CDR3 is CASSLARQTEAFF. The DNA of the CDR3 is TGTGCCAGCAGCTTAGCGCGGCAGACTGAAGCTTTCTTT.

This chain uses TRBV9 with TRBJ2-6, with D unclear. The V end was cut by 5 bases, the J end by 2 bases, with 11 bases between. Germline CDR1 SGDLS, CDR2 YYNGEE. The CDR3 contains 15 residues. The CDR3 DNA reads as TGTGCCAGCAGTGCATCTGGTGCTGGGGCCAACGTCCTGACTTTC. This sequence encodes CASSASGAGANVLTF.